The source of this TCR beta chain is a study of T cell responses to AZD1222 COVID-19 vaccine. Findings and limits, study-wide: Researchers took repertoire samples only after the peak T cell response had come.

This clone occurred once. What it binds is unknown. The protocol was immunoSEQ multiplex PCR, while the TCRdb copy is restricted to in-frame clones and leaves out a portion. The data hold about 220,000 clones, with 85% to 95% observed a single time. The TCR originated in an adult in good health. The sample consisted of peripheral blood, taken on day 0 of MenACWY control vaccination.

CDR3 region: CAPGLPVYGYTF. CDR3 nucleotide sequence: TGTGCCCCCGGACTTCCCGTCTATGGCTACACCTTC. The chain recombines TRBV7-2 with TRBJ1-2; D remains ambiguous. The CDR3 contains 12 residues. V lost 11 bases and J lost 4, with 14 bases in between. Germline V CDR1 and CDR2: SGHTA, FQGNSA.